The 5 T cell receptor beta chains below all came from one sample that was sequenced in a study of PD-1 blockade in classical Hodgkin lymphoma. Time point described: cycle 4 day 1 (C4D1), after more than five weeks of nivolumab. All patients relapsed after autologous stem cell transplantation, and brentuximab vedotin exposure varied. The assay was immunoSEQ multiplex PCR, and TCRdb's table has in-frame clones only and misses some. The sample lists fewer than 30,000 clones; roughly 80% were seen once. The specimen was peripheral blood mononuclear cells (PBMCs), collected before the fourth cycle of nivolumab. These receptors all come from a human donor with classical Hodgkin lymphoma.

The chain has TRBV5-6 and TRBJ2-2; possible D gene TRBD2, 5 bases. V dropped 4 bases and J dropped 0 bases, with 13 bases sitting between them. The CDR3 is made up of 16 amino acids. Germline loops: CDR1 SGHDT, CDR2 YYEEEE. The CDR3, as DNA: TGTGCCAGCAGCCCCCTGGTACTAGCGAACACCGGGGAGCTGTTTTTT. It translates to CASSPLVLANTGELFF.

The chain joins TRBV6-5 to TRBJ1-2; tentatively, D is TRBD1 (5 bases). The CDR3 is 14 residues long. The V gene's germline CDR1 is MNHEY and CDR2 SVGAGI. Trimming took off 6 bases at V and 5 bases at J, with 16 bases between the two ends. For the CDR3, the DNA is TGTGCCAGCAGCCCCACAGGACGGGGGTATGGCTACACCTTC. Protein product: CASSPTGRGYGYTF.

This rearrangement joins TRBV19 to TRBJ2-1; 8 positions match TRBD2. The germline V gene encodes CDR1 LNHDA and CDR2 SQIVND (reference sequence). The junction had 4 bases not matched to a gene; V was cut back by 3 bases and J by 3 bases. There are 15 residues in the CDR3. CDR3 amino acids: CASSMLLAGYNEQFF. In DNA, the CDR3 is TGTGCCAGTAGTATGCTTCTAGCGGGCTACAATGAGCAGTTCTTC.

The chain combines TRBV19 with TRBJ2-5; a weak D match, TRBD1 (9 bases). V lost 3 bases and J 3 bases, leaving 32 bases between the germline ends. The CDR3 has 21 amino acids. Germline lookup yields CDR1 LNHDA and CDR2 SQIVND (reference sequence). CDR3: CASSIAYRGRLKRELEETQYF. As DNA, the CDR3 is TGTGCCAGTAGTATTGCCTACAGGGGGCGATTGAAGCGGGAGTTAGAAGAGACCCAGTACTTC.

About this clone: The sample carries other DNA sequences with the same CDR3. The V call is TRBV4-3, the J call TRBJ2-2; 7 nucleotides match TRBD1. The germline V gene has CDR1 LGHNA and CDR2 YSLEER. This CDR3 spans 14 amino acids. V was pared by 0 bases and J by 6 bases, with 1 base of the junction left unmatched. The CDR3 DNA sequence: TGCGCCAGCAGCCAAGAGACAGGGTCCGGGGAGCTGTTTTTT. Protein product: CASSQETGSGELFF.